One and the same sample provided the 15 T cell receptor beta chains below, sequenced in a study of T cells in localized non-small cell lung cancer. Only in-frame clones appear in the TCRdb table, and some are missing; sequencing was by immunoSEQ multiplex PCR. Of 35,000 to 40,000 clones detected, over 70% appear once; the ten largest clones hold 2.7%. The starting material was peripheral blood, obtained before any cancer treatment. The receptors were gathered from a woman aged 40-75 years with stage I lung adenocarcinoma.

The V call is TRBV5-1, the J call TRBJ2-3, with TRBD2 identical over 9 bases. This CDR3 is built from 16 residues. Per the germline V gene, CDR1 is SGHRS and CDR2 is YFSETQ. The V and J ends lost 2 bases and 5 bases, in that order; junction bases with no gene match: 9. The DNA for the CDR3 is TGCGCCAGCAGCTTTCTGCGTAGCGGGAGTAGAGATACGCAGTATTTT. Encoded protein: CASSFLRSGSRDTQYF.

This clone was recorded a few times. The chain couples TRBV2 to TRBJ1-2, with a possible D match to TRBD1 (5 bases). Germline V gives CDR1 SNHLY, CDR2 FYNNEI. The CDR3 is 13 amino acids. With 3 bases removed from V and 4 bases from J, the gap between germline ends came to 9 bases. CDR3 residues: CASSERTIYGYTF. The CDR3 DNA follows: TGTGCCAGCAGTGAGCGGACAATCTATGGCTACACCTTC.

The chain joins TRBV5-4 to TRBJ2-3, with D unclear. CDR3 length: 14 amino acids. Germline values: CDR1 SGHNT, CDR2 YYREEE (reference sequence). The ends were cut back, 4 bases at V and 0 bases at J, with 9 bases in the middle. CDR3 in amino acids: CASSPPLSTDTQYF. CDR3 nucleotides: TGTGCCAGCAGCCCACCCCTTAGCACAGATACGCAGTATTTT.

This chain links TRBV21-1 with TRBJ2-4; the table's D call TRBD1 went unverified against the DNA. TRBV21-1 is a pseudogene locus. CDR3 length: 17 amino acids. The CDR3 region has the DNA TGTGCCAGCAGCAAAGCGGACAGCCGGGCAGGGGAAGACATTCAGTACTTC. This encodes CASSKADSRAGEDIQYF.

The genes are TRBV28 and TRBJ1-5, with TRBD1 identical over 9 bases. V trimming: 5 bases; J trimming: 5 bases; junction bases outside the gene matches: 4. The CDR3 contains 14 residues. Germline-derived CDR1 and CDR2 are MDHEN and SYDVKM. CDR3 sequence (DNA): TGTGCCAGCAGTATGACAGGGGGGGATCAGCCCCAGCATTTT. Translation: CASSMTGGDQPQHF.

The chain combines TRBV28 with TRBJ2-2; tentatively, D is TRBD1 (5 bases). Germline V gene sequence: CDR1 MDHEN, CDR2 SYDVKM. This CDR3 is built from 14 residues. V was cut by 2 bases and J by 8 bases, with 12 bases left in between. The chain's CDR3 is CASSLGRVGGELFF. The CDR3 DNA is TGTGCCAGCAGTTTAGGCAGGGTCGGGGGGGAGCTGTTTTTT.

The chain employs TRBV4-1 and TRBJ2-7; 9 bases agree with TRBD2. The CDR3 has 15 residues. Per the germline V gene, CDR1 is MGHRA and CDR2 is YSYEKL. Germline trimming cut 2 bases from V and 4 bases from J; bases unmatched to any gene: 6. The CDR3 DNA sequence: TGCGCCAGCAGCCAACCGACTAGCGGACAGTACGAGCAGTACTTC. Translation gives CASSQPTSGQYEQYF.

The chain links TRBV6-1 to TRBJ1-4; 7 bases match TRBD1. The CDR3 has 14 amino acids. Germline V gene sequence: CDR1 MNHNS, CDR2 SASEGT. J lost 2 bases, V lost 6 bases, and 3 bases had no gene match. The CDR3 sequence is CASRLQGTNEKLFF. The CDR3 DNA is TGTGCCAGCAGATTACAGGGGACTAATGAAAAACTGTTTTTT.

This chain links TRBV18 with TRBJ1-5; D is unresolved. There are 15 residues in the CDR3. CDR1 is KGHSH, CDR2 LQKENI, per germline. Trimming pared 2 bases from V and 1 base from J, leaving 9 bases between. CDR3 region: CASSPVPGSNQPQHF. CDR3 nucleotide sequence: TGTGCCAGCTCACCAGTCCCGGGGAGCAATCAGCCCCAGCATTTT.

V is TRBV11-2 and J is TRBJ2-5; 11 nucleotides agree with TRBD1. Trimming at V came to 4 bases and at J to 5 bases, leaving 6 bases not matched to a gene. Looked up from germline, CDR1 is SGHAT and CDR2 is FQNNGV. The CDR3 is 15 residues long. DNA for the CDR3: TGTGCCAGCAGCTCGTGGACAGGGGGCGCGGAGACCCAGTACTTC. It yields the protein CASSSWTGGAETQYF.

The chain links TRBV28 to TRBJ2-7; D may correspond to TRBD1 or TRBD2 (5 bases each). The V gene's germline CDR1 is MDHEN and CDR2 SYDVKM. Trimming left V 3 bases short and J 4 bases short, with 13 bases between. The CDR3 extends over 14 amino acids. The CDR3 spells CASSFPGTGYEQYF. The CDR3 DNA is TGTGCCAGCAGTTTCCCGGGGACGGGGTACGAGCAGTACTTC.

This sequence joins TRBV6-1 and TRBJ2-7; no clear D gene. CDR1 is MNHNS and CDR2 is SASEGT in the germline V gene. The ends were cut back, 4 bases at V and 1 base at J, with 29 bases in the middle. There are 20 residues in the CDR3. CDR3 sequence: CASSAYFPSRTTPQSYEQYF. CDR3 sequence (DNA): TGTGCCAGCAGTGCTTACTTTCCGTCTAGGACCACGCCCCAATCCTACGAGCAGTACTTC.

The rearrangement joins TRBV7-2 to TRBJ2-5; TRBD2 aligns across 12 bases. The germline CDR1 and CDR2 sequences are SGHTA and FQGNSA. The CDR3 extends over 15 amino acids. Trimming at V came to 4 bases and at J to 5 bases, leaving 5 bases not matched to a gene. CDR3 sequence: CASSYTSGRRETQYF. In DNA, the CDR3 is TGTGCCAGCAGCTACACTAGCGGGAGGAGGGAGACCCAGTACTTC.

The V gene is TRBV5-6, the J gene TRBJ2-1; 11 bases align to TRBD2. The V segment lost 9 bases and the J segment 4 bases; nucleotides outside the gene matches: 3. This CDR3 spans 13 amino acids. Germline CDR1 is SGHDT and CDR2 is YYEEEE. The CDR3 coding sequence is TGTGCCACTAGCGGGAGGAGGTACAATGAGCAGTTCTTC. Translated, it gives CATSGRRYNEQFF.

The J gene is TRBJ2-6, the V gene TRBV5-1; no reliable D call. The germline CDR1 and CDR2 sequences are SGHRS and YFSETQ. The CDR3 runs 14 residues. Trimming removed 0 bases at V and 2 bases at J, with 3 bases between. The DNA of the CDR3 is TGCGCCAGCAGCTTGGATACTGGGGCCAACGTCCTGACTTTC. It is translated as CASSLDTGANVLTF. The full variable domain, in which reference TRBV5-1 and TRBJ2-6 provide the parts outside the CDR3, is KAGVTQTPRYLIKTRGQQVTLSCSPISGHRSVSWYQQTPGQGLQFLFEYFSETQRNKGNFPGRFSGRQFSNSRSEMNVSTLELGDSALYLCASSLDTGANVLTFGAGSRLTVL.